The 17 T cell receptor beta chains below come from one sample, sequenced in a study of CD8+ T cells in alopecia areata. cDNA reverse transcribed from extracted RNA served as the sequencing template. Profiled with immunoSEQ multiplex PCR; TCRdb holds only in-frame clones, not every one. The table lists around 69,000 clones, approximately 61% of them singletons. The sample was CD8+ T cells sorted from blood, taken at week 0. Receptor source: a human donor with alopecia areata.

V and J are TRBV7-9 and TRBJ1-5; D may be TRBD1 (5 bases). The CDR3 spans 14 residues. Germline V gene data show CDR1 as SEHNR and CDR2 as FQNEAQ (reference sequence). With 3 bases removed from V and 5 bases from J, the gap between germline ends came to 11 bases. This chain's CDR3 is CASSLGQGHQPQHF. The CDR3 DNA is TGTGCCAGCAGCTTGGGGCAGGGTCATCAGCCCCAGCATTTT.

This chain links TRBV29-1 with TRBJ2-5; 8 nucleotides align to TRBD1. The ends lost 3 bases at V and 4 bases at J; junction bases unmatched: 10. This CDR3 spans 15 amino acids. Germline V lookup: CDR1 SQVTM, CDR2 ANQGSEA. CDR3 amino acids: CSVDEDRVMGETQYF. Here the CDR3 DNA reads TGCAGCGTTGATGAGGACAGGGTGATGGGAGAGACCCAGTACTTC.

The chain carries TRBV4-1 and TRBJ2-2; TRBD2 agrees at 9 bases. The CDR3 is 17 amino acids. Germline V CDR1 and CDR2: MGHRA, YSYEKL. V lost 0 bases, J lost 4 bases, and 6 bases stayed unmatched. The CDR3 DNA follows: TGCGCCAGCAGCCAAGATGGCGGGGGGGCGACCACCGGGGAGCTGTTTTTT. Its translation is CASSQDGGGATTGELFF.

The rearrangement joins TRBV27 to TRBJ2-7; possible D gene TRBD2, 5 bases. Germline CDR1 reads MNHEY; CDR2 reads SMNVEV (reference sequence). The CDR3 has 13 amino acids. The V gene lost 9 bases and the J gene lost 4 bases, with 16 bases spanning the gap. The CDR3 is CAREDPLFYEQYF. The CDR3 DNA reads TGTGCCAGGGAGGACCCCCTCTTTTACGAGCAGTACTTC.

The CDR3 loop reads CASSLGFGGSGANVLTF. The CDR3 DNA reads as TGTGCCAGCAGCTTAGGATTCGGCGGTTCTGGGGCCAACGTCCTGACTTTC. The chain employs TRBV7-9 and TRBJ2-6; D gene ambiguous. With 1 base removed from V and 1 base from J, the gap between germline ends came to 11 bases. Germline CDR1 is SEHNR and CDR2 is FQNEAQ (reference sequence). This CDR3 has 17 residues.

The table lists this clone with a few counts. This chain uses TRBV29-1 with TRBJ2-1; no clear D. Germline V gives CDR1 SQVTM, CDR2 ANQGSEA. The CDR3 sequence is 10 residues long. Trimming shortened V by 4 bases and J by 8 bases, and 6 bases separated the two germline ends. This CDR3 is CSVVPYEQFF. CDR3 DNA: TGCAGCGTTGTCCCGTATGAGCAGTTCTTC.

The V and J genes are TRBV27 and TRBJ2-7; D is unresolved. CDR1 and CDR2 (germline): MNHEY, SMNVEV (reference sequence). Trimming took 6 bases from V and 3 from J, leaving 12 bases between them. The length of the CDR3 is 13 residues. CDR3 sequence reads: CASRGLGDYEQYF. The CDR3 coding sequence is TGTGCCAGCAGGGGGTTAGGTGACTACGAGCAGTACTTC.

The sample holds one count of this clone. V is TRBV4-1 and J is TRBJ1-2; D might be TRBD1 (5 bases). This CDR3 has 11 residues. Germline loops: CDR1 MGHRA, CDR2 YSYEKL. The ends were cut back, 5 bases at V and 6 bases at J, with 7 bases in the middle. CDR3 residues: CASSRGDGYTF. In DNA, the CDR3 is TGCGCCAGCAGCAGGGGCGATGGCTACACCTTC.

The chain uses TRBV4-3 and TRBJ1-2; 8 bases line up with TRBD1. The CDR3 extends over 14 amino acids. V dropped 0 bases and J dropped 8; count of bases not matched to a gene: 5. From germline, CDR1 is LGHNA and CDR2 YSLEER. The CDR3 DNA reads TGCGCCAGCAGCCAAGATCGGACAGGGCGCGGCTACACCTTC. Amino acids: CASSQDRTGRGYTF.

The chain couples TRBV5-6 to TRBJ2-1; 10 bases are a match to TRBD2. CDR1 and CDR2 (germline): SGHDT, YYEEEE. Unmatched junction bases numbered 9, after V lost 4 bases and J lost 8 bases. The CDR3 extends over 15 amino acids. In DNA, the CDR3 is TGTGCCAGCAGCGTTAGCGGGGGGATCACGGATGAGCAGTTCTTC. Encoded protein: CASSVSGGITDEQFF.

The chain links TRBV4-1 to TRBJ1-5; D ambiguous. Trimming cost V 5 bases and J 2 bases, with 7 bases left between them. Germline V lookup: CDR1 MGHRA, CDR2 YSYEKL. The CDR3 loop spans 13 amino acids. CDR3 coding DNA: TGCGCCAGCAGCTCGCTGGGCAATCAGCCCCAGCATTTT. This encodes CASSSLGNQPQHF.

The rearrangement links TRBV27 to TRBJ2-2; D perhaps matches TRBD2 (7 bases). CDR1 is MNHEY, CDR2 SMNVEV, per germline (reference sequence). V lost 2 bases and J 4 bases, leaving 17 bases between the germline ends. This CDR3 spans 17 amino acids. CDR3: CASSLPGGGGGTGELFF. CDR3 DNA: TGTGCCAGCAGTTTACCGGGTGGCGGGGGCGGCACCGGGGAGCTGTTTTTT.

The V call is TRBV5-6, the J call TRBJ2-1; TRBD2 aligns across 7 bases. Germline CDR1 reads SGHDT; CDR2 reads YYEEEE. The CDR3 has 15 residues. The ends lost 4 bases at V and 4 bases at J; junction bases unmatched: 8. The DNA of the CDR3 is TGTGCCAGCAGCCTGGGGAGGGGATATTACAATGAGCAGTTCTTC. It is translated as CASSLGRGYYNEQFF. Based on the CDR3 plus reference TRBV5-6 and TRBJ2-1, the full variable domain is DAGVTQSPTHLIKTRGQQVTLRCSPKSGHDTVSWYQQALGQGPQFIFQYYEEEERQRGNFPDRFSGHQFPNYSSELNVNALLLGDSALYLCASSLGRGYYNEQFFGPGTRLTVL.

The rearrangement joins TRBV28 to TRBJ2-3, with D unclear. Trimming pared 4 bases from V and 5 bases from J, leaving 7 bases between. From germline, CDR1 is MDHEN and CDR2 SYDVKM. CDR3 size: 12 residues. The CDR3 DNA follows: TGTGCCAGCAGTTCTTTTGGAGATACGCAGTATTTT. Its translation: CASSSFGDTQYF.

This chain joins TRBV16 and TRBJ1-2, with D perhaps TRBD1 (6 bases). The V gene's germline CDR1 is KGHSY and CDR2 FQNENV. V dropped 0 bases and J dropped 8 bases, with 13 bases sitting between them. There are 14 residues in the CDR3. CDR3 bases: TGTGCCAGCAGCCAATCATCAGCACAGGGCGGCTACACCTTC. Its protein product is CASSQSSAQGGYTF.

V gene TRBV7-8 combines with J gene TRBJ2-1; the D is unclear. Between the trimmed V and J ends, which lost 1 base and 10 bases, there was a span of 11 bases. CDR3 length: 13 residues. The germline V gene has CDR1 SGHVS and CDR2 FQNEAQ. The CDR3 sequence: CASSLEIVGEQFF. In DNA, the CDR3 is TGTGCCAGCAGCTTAGAGATCGTGGGCGAGCAGTTCTTC. The entire variable domain, with the rest obtained from reference TRBV7-8 and TRBJ2-1, is as follows: GAGVSQSPRYKVAKRGQDVALRCDPISGHVSLFWYQQALGQGPEFLTYFQNEAQLDKSGLPSDRFFAERPEGSVSTLKIQRTQQEDSAVYLCASSLEIVGEQFFGPGTRLTVL.

The genes are TRBV27 and TRBJ2-5; TRBD2 matches at 13 bases. In germline, CDR1 is MNHEY, CDR2 SMNVEV (reference sequence). The junction had 2 bases not matched to a gene; V was cut back by 2 bases and J by 5 bases. The CDR3 covers 15 residues. The CDR3 nucleotides read TGTGCCAGCAGTTTAGGGACTAGCGGGAAGGAGACCCAGTACTTC. It codes for CASSLGTSGKETQYF.